This record concerns one T cell receptor beta chain sequence. The data were obtained in a study of blood T cell repertoires in COVID-19. Study as a whole: Acute-phase and convalescent COVID-19 samples originated in the United States, Italy and Spain. PBMCs, B-cell-depleted T cells, or T cells were the source of the cDNA or gDNA that made up the material.

Per the original data handling: Reference gene primer amplification yielded estimated nucleated cell counts. TCRdb keeps only in-frame clones here, not all; method: immunoSEQ multiplex PCR. That table furnishes V, J and clone size, whereas the DNA furnished D and trimming. This repertoire shows 35,000 to 50,000 clones, about nine tenths found once; its top ten account for roughly a sixth. The V segment lost 6 bases and the J segment 2 bases; nucleotides outside the gene matches: 2. Germline-derived CDR1 and CDR2 are MNHEY and SVGAGI. This CDR3 comprises 15 residues. The rearrangement joins TRBV6-5 to TRBJ2-7; TRBD2 agrees at 15 bases. The receptor comes from a man in his 70s with active COVID-19. Sequences were obtained from peripheral blood. The CDR3 nucleotides are TGTGCCAGCAGCAGGACTAGCGGGGGGGCCTACGAGCAGTACTTC. This sequence encodes CASSRTSGGAYEQYF.